This is a list of T cell receptor beta chains from one sample in a study of T cell responses to AZD1222 COVID-19 vaccine. Libraries were prepared by immunoSEQ multiplex PCR; TCRdb keeps only in-frame clonotypes and omits some of them. The sample shows approximately 180,000 clones, about 92% of them seen only once. Sequenced here: peripheral blood, sampled on day 0 of AZD1222 vaccination. The receptors were gathered from an adult in good health. The CDR3 runs from the conserved cysteine through the conserved F or W. The order of the fields is J gene, V gene, clone size, D gene, CDR3 DNA, CDR3 protein. The D gene is left open where the match is weak. The size entry is marked missing in some rows and otherwise reads once, few, many or a size class.

J: TRBJ2-2; V: TRBV19; size: .; D: TRBD2; DNA: TGTGCCAGTATTGACGGGGGGGACACCGGGGAGCTGTTTTTT; CDR3: CASIDGGDTGELFF
J: TRBJ1-6; V: TRBV6-5; size: .; D: .; DNA: TGTGCCAGCAGTTCCAGGACTAGGAATTCACCCCTCCACTTT; CDR3: CASSSRTRNSPLHF
J: TRBJ1-3; V: TRBV18; size: .; D: .; DNA: TGTGCCAGCTCACCATACAGGGACTTGGCCGGAAACACCATATATTTT; CDR3: CASSPYRDLAGNTIYF
J: TRBJ2-1; V: TRBV14; size: .; D: .; DNA: TGTGCCAGCAGCCCTCGGACGGACAATGAGCAGTTCTTC; CDR3: CASSPRTDNEQFF
J: TRBJ2-7; V: TRBV6-5; size: .; D: TRBD1; DNA: TGTGCCAGCAGTAGAGGACAGGGCTCCTACGAGCAGTACTTC; CDR3: CASSRGQGSYEQYF
J: TRBJ1-3; V: TRBV7-3; size: few; D: .; DNA: TGTGCCAGCCGGGGTGCCGGAAACACCATATATTTT; CDR3: CASRGAGNTIYF
J: TRBJ2-2; V: TRBV4-1; size: .; D: .; DNA: TGCGCCAGCAGCTCGGCCGGGGCCGGGGAGCTGTTTTTT; CDR3: CASSSAGAGELFF
J: TRBJ1-1; V: TRBV9; size: .; D: .; DNA: TGTGCCAGCAGCCCTGGACCAGGGTCGGGCACTGAAGCTTTCTTT; CDR3: CASSPGPGSGTEAFF
J: TRBJ1-2; V: TRBV19; size: .; D: .; DNA: TGTGCCAGTAGTATGATACCCTTAAGGGCCGATGGCTACACCTTC; CDR3: CASSMIPLRADGYTF
J: TRBJ2-7; V: TRBV24-1; size: .; D: .; DNA: TGTGCCACCAGTGATTTCGACAGCGAACACCCCTACGAGCAGTACTTC; CDR3: CATSDFDSEHPYEQYF
J: TRBJ1-2; V: TRBV5-8; size: .; D: TRBD1; DNA: TGTGCCAGCAGCTTTGCTCGACAGGGAAACTATGGCTACACCTTC; CDR3: CASSFARQGNYGYTF
J: TRBJ1-2; V: TRBV18; size: .; D: .; DNA: TGTGCCAGCTCCCCACGTTTGGCGGGAGTGGACTATGGCTACACCTTC; CDR3: CASSPRLAGVDYGYTF
J: TRBJ1-5; V: TRBV4-3; size: .; D: .; DNA: TGCGCCAGCAGCCAAGAGCTCCGGAACAATCAGCCCCAGCATTTT; CDR3: CASSQELRNNQPQHF
J: TRBJ1-1; V: TRBV29-1; size: .; D: TRBD1; DNA: TGCAGCGTTGAACTTCGACAGGGACAAGCTTTCTTT; CDR3: CSVELRQGQAFF
J: TRBJ1-1; V: TRBV27; size: .; D: .; DNA: TGTGCCAGCAGTTTTGCGGGGGACACTGAAGCTTTCTTT; CDR3: CASSFAGDTEAFF
J: TRBJ2-1; V: TRBV11-2; size: .; D: TRBD2; DNA: TGTGCCAGCAGCTCCGGCGGGAGAGCTTACAATGAGCAGTTCTTC; CDR3: CASSSGGRAYNEQFF
J: TRBJ2-6; V: TRBV28; size: once; D: .; DNA: TGTGCCAGCAGTCATAGGGCAGGGGGGACTGGGGCCAACGTCCTGACTTTC; CDR3: CASSHRAGGTGANVLTF
J: TRBJ1-5; V: TRBV4-1; size: .; D: TRBD1; DNA: TGCGCCAGCAGCCTCTCCGGACAGGCTAGCAATCAGCCCCAGCATTTT; CDR3: CASSLSGQASNQPQHF
J: TRBJ1-2; V: TRBV7-2; size: .; D: TRBD1; DNA: TGTGCCAGCAGCACCTACGACAGGGGGCATCGCTATGGCTACACCTTC; CDR3: CASSTYDRGHRYGYTF
J: TRBJ2-7; V: TRBV19; size: .; D: .; DNA: TGTGCCAGTAGTAAGACAGGATCCTACGAGCAGTACTTC; CDR3: CASSKTGSYEQYF
J: TRBJ2-6; V: TRBV20-1; size: once; D: .; DNA: TGCAGTGCCCGGTCGGCCAACGTCCTGACTTTC; CDR3: CSARSANVLTF
J: TRBJ2-1; V: TRBV24-1; size: .; D: .; DNA: TGTGCCACCAGTGATCCACACGAAGGGAATGAGCAGTTCTTC; CDR3: CATSDPHEGNEQFF
J: TRBJ1-1; V: TRBV5-1; size: .; D: .; DNA: TGCGCCAGCAGCTTGGATCCAGAACCTGAAGCTTTCTTT; CDR3: CASSLDPEPEAFF
J: TRBJ2-7; V: TRBV7-6; size: .; D: TRBD2; DNA: TGTGCCAGCAGCTTAGCGCTAGCGGGGGCCCCCTACGAGCAGTACTTC; CDR3: CASSLALAGAPYEQYF
J: TRBJ1-2; V: TRBV3-1/TRBV3-2; size: .; D: TRBD1; DNA: TGTGCCAGCAGCCACAGGACAGGGGAGGCTGGCTACACCTTC; CDR3: CASSHRTGEAGYTF
J: TRBJ1-2; V: TRBV12-3/TRBV12-4; size: once; D: .; DNA: TGTGCCAGCAGTTCCGGTGTTCGAGGGGGCTACACCTTC; CDR3: CASSSGVRGGYTF
J: TRBJ1-1; V: TRBV5-1; size: .; D: .; DNA: TGCGCCAGCAGCTTGGCCGGGCCGAACACTGAAGCTTTCTTT; CDR3: CASSLAGPNTEAFF
J: TRBJ2-1; V: TRBV18; size: .; D: TRBD1; DNA: TGTGCCAGCTCACCTCCGGGACAGGGTACCTACAATGAGCAGTTCTTC; CDR3: CASSPPGQGTYNEQFF
J: TRBJ1-2; V: TRBV24-1; size: .; D: .; DNA: TGTGCCACCAGTGGGAGGTCCTTTACAGGGCGACCGAAGTATGGCTACACCTTC; CDR3: CATSGRSFTGRPKYGYTF
J: TRBJ1-5; V: TRBV28; size: .; D: .; DNA: TGTGCCAGCAGTCCTGGGGGCGGGGGGGGCGCTCAGCCCCAGCATTTT; CDR3: CASSPGGGGGAQPQHF
J: TRBJ1-1; V: TRBV27; size: .; D: .; DNA: TGTGCCAGCAGTGCAACCGTGTTAGGGGCCACTGAAGCTTTCTTT; CDR3: CASSATVLGATEAFF
J: TRBJ2-7; V: TRBV3-1/TRBV3-2; size: .; D: TRBD2; DNA: TGTGCCAGCAGCCAAGGGACTAGCGGGAGGGAGGAGCAGTACTTC; CDR3: CASSQGTSGREEQYF
J: TRBJ2-1; V: TRBV7-6; size: .; D: .; DNA: TGTGCCAGCAGCCCGCGAGACTGGGGGGAGCAGTTCTTC; CDR3: CASSPRDWGEQFF
J: TRBJ2-7; V: TRBV6-1; size: .; D: .; DNA: TGTGCCAGCAGTCCAGGACAGCCCTACGAGCAGTACTTC; CDR3: CASSPGQPYEQYF
J: TRBJ1-4; V: TRBV6-1; size: .; D: .; DNA: TGTGCCAGCAGTGAACCTAGGACCTCCACTGAAAAACTGTTTTTT; CDR3: CASSEPRTSTEKLFF
J: TRBJ2-1; V: TRBV3-1/TRBV3-2; size: .; D: .; DNA: TGTGCCAGCAGCCAAGTTCCGGAGCTCTTGGAGCAGTTCTTC; CDR3: CASSQVPELLEQFF
J: TRBJ1-1; V: TRBV6-2/TRBV6-3; size: .; D: .; DNA: TGTGCCAGCAGGCCTCCCCAGGGGATAACTGAAGCTTTCTTT; CDR3: CASRPPQGITEAFF
J: TRBJ1-5; V: TRBV18; size: .; D: .; DNA: TGTGCCAGCTCACCAAGGCAGGTTAGCAATCAGCCCCAGCATTTT; CDR3: CASSPRQVSNQPQHF
J: TRBJ1-2; V: TRBV6-5; size: once; D: .; DNA: TGTGCCAGCAACGGGTTATATGGCTACACCTTC; CDR3: CASNGLYGYTF
J: TRBJ2-7; V: TRBV7-9; size: .; D: TRBD1; DNA: TGTGCCAGCAGCCCGGGACAGCTGATCTATCCAAGATACGAGCAGTACTTC; CDR3: CASSPGQLIYPRYEQYF
J: TRBJ1-2; V: TRBV14; size: .; D: TRBD1; DNA: TGTGCCAGCAGCCAATACCGGGACAGGCTCCTTTATGGCTACACCTTC; CDR3: CASSQYRDRLLYGYTF
J: TRBJ1-6; V: TRBV5-1; size: .; D: .; DNA: TGCGCCAGCACCATAGACCTTGAGACACCCCTCCACTTT; CDR3: CASTIDLETPLHF
J: TRBJ1-1; V: TRBV19; size: .; D: TRBD1; DNA: TGTGCCAGTAGTCTCCGACAGGGCACTGAAGCTTTCTTT; CDR3: CASSLRQGTEAFF
J: TRBJ1-4; V: TRBV11-2; size: .; D: .; DNA: TGTGCCAGCAGCTTAGTCGAGAATGAAAAACTGTTTTTT; CDR3: CASSLVENEKLFF
J: TRBJ1-5; V: TRBV27; size: .; D: .; DNA: TGTGCCAGCAGTTTATCACAGGTGACGGGTCAGCCCCAGCATTTT; CDR3: CASSLSQVTGQPQHF
J: TRBJ2-7; V: TRBV3-1/TRBV3-2; size: .; D: TRBD1; DNA: TGTGCCAGCAGCCCGTTTAGCCCGGGACAGGGGGCCCACGAGCAGTACTTC; CDR3: CASSPFSPGQGAHEQYF
J: TRBJ2-7; V: TRBV12-5; size: .; D: .; DNA: TGTGCTAGTGGTTTTGATCGCTCCTACGAGCAGTACTTC; CDR3: CASGFDRSYEQYF
J: TRBJ2-7; V: TRBV14; size: .; D: .; DNA: TGTGCCAGCAGCACAAGGGCCACCCTGGGATACGAGCAGTACTTC; CDR3: CASSTRATLGYEQYF
J: TRBJ1-2; V: TRBV19; size: .; D: .; DNA: TGTGCCAGTAGTAAGGTGGGCAGGGCCCTCGGCTACACCTTC; CDR3: CASSKVGRALGYTF